This TCR beta chain was recorded in a study of persistence of HIV-infected CD4 T cells. In the study overall: A median of about eight years of suppressive ART preceded sampling.

Remarks on this clone: Its matching antigen is unknown.

Cells were stimulated with CMV-infected fibroblast lysates at roughly 10 ug/mL. Memory cells lacking CD40L and CD69 with high CD45RO were sorted. Stimulated PBMCs had first been depleted of CD8+ T cells. This was the immunoSEQ version 4 assay in survey mode. Template was genomic DNA at 7.5 to 10 ng/uL, with up to roughly 1 ug used per sample. Only in-frame clones appear in the TCRdb table, and some are missing; sequencing was by immunoSEQ multiplex PCR. This table has fewer than 40,000 clones, around four fifths appearing once. Source: CD4+ T cells sorted from PBMCs after roughly 20-hour stimulation, taken from a patient who received antiretroviral therapy. The TCR originated in an adult man with HIV who was CMV-seropositive.

The DNA for the CDR3 is TGTGCCAGCAGTTCCACTCATCCGCCCCAGCATTTT. Translation: CASSSTHPPQHF. This sequence joins TRBV6-2 or TRBV6-3 and TRBJ1-5; D gene uncertain. Germline loops: CDR1 MNHEY, CDR2 SVGEGT. The germline V and J ends were trimmed by 4 bases and 9 bases, with 10 bases remaining between them. This CDR3 has 12 residues.